The 22 T cell receptor beta chains given below trace back to one sample, sequenced in a study of identical twins. TCRdb passed the 5' RACE reads through MiXCR, listing each CDR3 protein once. The data hold 200,000 to 250,000 distinct CDR3 sequences, with roughly 7% observed a single time. This sample was shared with a second study, whose subject was yellow fever vaccine responses in identical twins.

Source material: memory (CD45RO+) T cells sorted from blood. The receptors shown here come from a woman in her late teens or twenties in good health.

This clonotype was recorded at least ten times. The chain uses TRBV12-3 or TRBV12-4 and TRBJ2-1; D gene uncertain. This CDR3 contains 15 residues. V gave up 3 bases and J gave up 4 bases, with 13 bases separating them. Written as DNA, the CDR3 is TGTGCCAGCAGTTTTCCTAACCTAGGGTACAATGAGCAGTTCTTC. It is translated as CASSFPNLGYNEQFF.

The chain carries TRBV9 and TRBJ2-3; a possible D gene is TRBD1 (5 bases). Germline V gene data show CDR1 as SGDLS and CDR2 as YYNGEE. The CDR3 extends over 16 amino acids. V lost 3 bases and J 1 base, leaving 15 bases between the germline ends. Here the CDR3 reads CASSGAGMVGTDTQYF. The CDR3 region has the DNA TGTGCCAGCAGCGGGGCAGGGATGGTAGGCACAGATACGCAGTATTTT.

The sample holds many counts of this clonotype. This sequence joins TRBV20-1 and TRBJ2-1, with TRBD2 matching 7 bases. V shed 5 bases and J 9 bases; nucleotides not matched to a gene: 10. Germline V gene data show CDR1 as DFQATT and CDR2 as SNEGSKA (reference sequence). The CDR3 totals 13 residues. CDR3 nucleotide sequence: TGCAGTGCTTGGGACTACAGGCCCGGTGAGCAGTTCTTC. This encodes CSAWDYRPGEQFF.

The rearrangement joins TRBV12-5 to TRBJ2-1, with a possible D match to TRBD1 (5 bases). Germline V gene sequence: CDR1 LGHNT, CDR2 FRNRAP. Trimming cost V 1 base and J 2 bases, with 9 bases left between them. This CDR3 is built from 15 residues. CDR3 sequence: CASGLGLGAYNEQFF. Written as DNA, the CDR3 is TGTGCTAGTGGTTTGGGGCTAGGGGCCTACAATGAGCAGTTCTTC.

The rearrangement uses TRBV4-1 and TRBJ2-3; a possible D gene is TRBD1 (6 bases). The germline V gene has CDR1 MGHRA and CDR2 YSYEKL. Trimming removed 3 bases at V and 2 bases at J, with 15 bases between. CDR3 length equals 16 residues. The CDR3 DNA follows: TGCGCCAGCAGCCAGTTACAGGGTATCAACACAGATACGCAGTATTTT. Amino acid sequence: CASSQLQGINTDTQYF.

The rearrangement links TRBV5-1 to TRBJ2-1; 9 bases agree with TRBD1. The ends lost 4 bases at V and 9 bases at J; junction bases unmatched: 11. This CDR3 comprises 15 residues. The germline V gene encodes CDR1 SGHRS and CDR2 YFSETQ. For the CDR3, the DNA is TGCGCCAGCAGCCCCGGGGACAGGGCGGTCCCTGAGCAGTTCTTC. Protein: CASSPGDRAVPEQFF.

This clonotype was seen a few times. V usage is TRBV7-2 and J usage is TRBJ2-2; D is unclear. V lost 1 base and J 4 bases, leaving 7 bases between the germline ends. The germline CDR1 and CDR2 sequences are SGHTA and FQGNSA. The CDR3 totals 14 residues. Written as DNA, the CDR3 is TGTGCCAGCAGCTTAGTCCAGGTCACCGGGGAGCTGTTTTTT. Translating gives CASSLVQVTGELFF.

This clonotype has just a few counts. The CDR3 DNA reads TGCAGTGCTAGTAAGACTAGCGGGAGGGCCGTTGAGCAGTTCTTC. Translating it yields CSASKTSGRAVEQFF. The rearrangement links TRBV20-1 to TRBJ2-1; 14 bases are a match to TRBD2. The length of the CDR3 is 15 residues. Trimming cost V 3 bases and J 9 bases; bases outside gene matches: 7. From germline, CDR1 is DFQATT and CDR2 SNEGSKA (reference sequence).

This clonotype was counted a few times. This rearrangement joins TRBV6-5 to TRBJ2-1; D unresolved. The V end was cut by 1 base, the J end by 0 bases, with 7 bases between. The CDR3 has 15 amino acids. Germline CDR1 MNHEY, CDR2 SVGAGI. The CDR3: CASSYLRSSYNEQFF. As DNA, the CDR3 is TGTGCCAGCAGTTACTTGCGGAGCTCCTACAATGAGCAGTTCTTC.

This clonotype was detected a few times. This chain links TRBV20-1 with TRBJ1-1, with D possibly being TRBD1 (5 bases). This CDR3 contains 12 residues. Germline CDR1 reads DFQATT; CDR2 reads SNEGSKA (reference sequence). V lost 7 bases to trimming and J lost 3 bases, with 12 bases between them. For the CDR3, the DNA is TGCAGTGTCAGACAGCGAGACACTGAAGCTTTCTTT. It codes for CSVRQRDTEAFF.

This clonotype has a count of ten or more. The V and J genes are TRBV5-1 and TRBJ1-5; 8 positions match TRBD1. V trimming: 1 base; J trimming: 6 bases; junction bases outside the gene matches: 6. Germline CDR1 reads SGHRS; CDR2 reads YFSETQ. CDR3 size: 15 residues. CDR3 DNA sequence: TGCGCCAGCAGCTTGACAGGGGGGGACACTCAGCCCCAGCATTTT. Its translation: CASSLTGGDTQPQHF.

The chain is built from TRBV12-3 or TRBV12-4 and TRBJ2-7, with 10 bases identical to TRBD2. V gave up 3 bases and J gave up 2 bases; unmatched junction bases: 10. The CDR3 runs 17 residues. CDR3 coding DNA: TGTGCCAGCAGTTTCCGGGCTAGCGGGAGTCGGGCCTACGAGCAGTACTTC. This translates into CASSFRASGSRAYEQYF.

This rearrangement joins TRBV7-9 to TRBJ2-7, with no clear D. The germline V and J ends were trimmed by 2 bases and 4 bases, with 6 bases remaining between them. The CDR3 loop spans 12 amino acids. Germline CDR1 is SEHNR and CDR2 is FQNEAQ (reference sequence). The CDR3 coding sequence is TGTGCCAGCAGCTTAACACAATACGAGCAGTACTTC. This sequence encodes CASSLTQYEQYF.

The table lists this clonotype with many counts. The gene calls are TRBV9 and TRBJ2-2, with D unresolved. Trimming took 5 bases from V and 4 from J, leaving 9 bases between them. The germline V gene has CDR1 SGDLS and CDR2 YYNGEE. The CDR3 loop spans 13 amino acids. The CDR3 protein is CASRVVGTGELFF. CDR3 DNA: TGTGCCAGCAGGGTCGTTGGCACCGGGGAGCTGTTTTTT.

The sample holds a few counts of this clonotype. The V call is TRBV6-1, the J call TRBJ2-3; 10 bases align to TRBD1. Germline V gives CDR1 MNHNS, CDR2 SASEGT. J gave up 6 bases and V 7 bases, and 10 bases lay outside the gene matches. CDR3 length equals 15 residues. The CDR3 region has the DNA TGTGCCAGCACCCTCGACAGGGGGCCAGGGGATACGCAGTATTTT. It translates to CASTLDRGPGDTQYF.

This clonotype was detected many times. The rearrangement uses TRBV4-2 and TRBJ2-7; possible D gene TRBD2, 6 bases. The CDR3 has 15 amino acids. Germline CDR1 and CDR2: LGHNA and YNFKEQ. Trimming took 1 base from V and 0 from J, leaving 10 bases between them. The chain's CDR3 is CASSQGGGNSYEQYF. DNA of the CDR3: TGTGCCAGCAGCCAAGGGGGCGGGAACTCCTACGAGCAGTACTTC.

This clonotype has a count of ten or more. The chain joins TRBV10-3 to TRBJ2-3; tentative D call: TRBD1 (5 bases). This CDR3 spans 12 amino acids. Germline V lookup: CDR1 ENHRY, CDR2 SYGVKD. V lost 7 bases and J lost 3, with 8 bases in between. The CDR3 region is CAINQGTDTQYF. CDR3 DNA: TGTGCCATCAATCAGGGAACAGATACGCAGTATTTT.

DNA for the CDR3: TGCAGTGCAACTACGCCCGTCGGGACAGGGTCCCACGAGCAGTACTTC. Translating gives CSATTPVGTGSHEQYF. The chain links TRBV20-1 to TRBJ2-7; 9 nucleotides align to TRBD1. The CDR3 extends over 16 amino acids. The V gene end was trimmed by 6 bases and the J gene end by 5 bases; junction bases not matched to a gene: 17. Germline lookup yields CDR1 DFQATT and CDR2 SNEGSKA (reference sequence).

The chain joins TRBV11-2 to TRBJ2-3; weak D call: TRBD2 (6 bases). The CDR3 is 15 amino acids. The V and J ends lost 3 bases and 6 bases respectively, with 16 bases between them. Germline CDR1 SGHAT, CDR2 FQNNGV. The CDR3 bases are TGTGCCAGCAGCTTCGGGCGGAGGGGCTGGGATACGCAGTATTTT. Translation: CASSFGRRGWDTQYF.

This clonotype came up many times. The J gene is TRBJ2-1, the V gene TRBV7-3, with TRBD2 identical over 11 bases. The CDR3 is 18 residues long. Per the germline V gene, CDR1 is SGHTA and CDR2 is FQGTGA. The V gene end was trimmed by 1 base and the J gene end by 4 bases; junction bases not matched to a gene: 9. The CDR3 sequence: CASSLMSLSGRGYNEQFF. CDR3 nucleotides: TGTGCCAGCAGCTTAATGTCCCTTAGCGGGAGGGGGTACAATGAGCAGTTCTTC.

V gene TRBV20-1 combines with J gene TRBJ2-1; TRBD2 matches 7 bases. Germline values: CDR1 DFQATT, CDR2 SNEGSKA (reference sequence). Losses at the gene ends were 8 bases for V and 2 bases for J; bases not matched to a gene: 3. The CDR3 length is 12 residues. The CDR3 DNA sequence: TGCAGTCCCGGGACTACCTACAATGAGCAGTTCTTC. The encoded protein is CSPGTTYNEQFF.

This clonotype was recorded at least ten times. The chain joins TRBV3-1 to TRBJ1-6; D gene uncertain. V was cut by 2 bases and J by 6 bases, with 5 bases left in between. The CDR3 sequence is 13 residues long. The germline gives CDR1 LGHDT, CDR2 YNNKEL (reference sequence). This CDR3 reads CASSQLGNSPLHF. CDR3 bases: TGTGCCAGCAGCCAATTGGGTAATTCACCCCTCCACTTT.